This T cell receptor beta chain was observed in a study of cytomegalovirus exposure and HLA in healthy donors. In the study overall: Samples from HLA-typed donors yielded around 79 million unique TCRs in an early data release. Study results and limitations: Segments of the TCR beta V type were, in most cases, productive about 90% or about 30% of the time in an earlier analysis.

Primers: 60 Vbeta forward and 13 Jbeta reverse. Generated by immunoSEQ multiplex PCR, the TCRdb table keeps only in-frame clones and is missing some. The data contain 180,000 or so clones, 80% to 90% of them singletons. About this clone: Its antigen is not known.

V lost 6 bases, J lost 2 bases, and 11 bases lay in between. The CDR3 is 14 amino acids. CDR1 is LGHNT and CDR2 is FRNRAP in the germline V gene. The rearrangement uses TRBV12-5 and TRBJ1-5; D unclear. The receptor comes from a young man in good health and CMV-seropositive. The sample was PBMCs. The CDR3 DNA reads TGTGCTAGTGGCTACTCCACGGGCAATCAGCCCCAGCATTTT. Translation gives CASGYSTGNQPQHF.